This T cell receptor beta chain was captured by sequencing in a study of blood T cells in healthy people across ages (dated by TCRdb to the mid-2010s). As for the study more broadly: Template switching captured roughly one uniquely barcoded TCR beta cDNA molecule per two T cells in model experiments. Age-related changes in TCR beta repertoire diversity were measured in the study by deep sequencing normalized with unique cDNA molecular identifiers. The donors were split into four age groups: young (average 16 years), middle-aged (about 40), aged (62) and long-lived (82). To avoid experimental bias, donors of different ages were randomly spread across the sequencing lanes. Two additional independent replicas of 1 million unique cDNA reads from the same blood draw were analyzed for two donors (one aged 18 to 29 and one aged 80 or older). Study-wide conclusions, independent of this receptor: The CMV infection status of donors was not known, potentially confounding age-related changes in expanded clonotypes. As age increased, observed TCR beta diversity per million T cells dropped in a roughly linear way, and a significant reduction was already evident by age roughly 36. Compared with the aged group, more naive CD4+ T cells, fewer expanded clones and increased TCR diversity were shown by the long-lived group, suggesting age selection. Total diversity estimates from one million sequenced T cells were considered lower bounds and underestimates. The percentage of naive T cells measured by flow cytometry correlated strongly with observed TCR beta diversity. Bulk unsorted PBMC profiling prevented conclusive comparison of naive and antigen-experienced compartments.

Concerning this clonotype itself: The clone's antigen remains unknown. No much larger clone exists at a distance of one base, and base qualities are not known.

The roughly 37 donors, aged 6 to 90 years, were systemically healthy Caucasian individuals from Russia. Each donor gave ten milliliters of peripheral blood, collected into EDTA-treated Vacutainer tubes. PBMCs were isolated by Ficoll-Paque density-gradient centrifugation, with at least 6.5 million obtained per sample. Trizol reagent was used to extract total RNA from the PBMCs, yielding at least 6 micrograms per sample. The percentages of naive CD45RAhigh/CD27high T cells were determined by flow cytometry on a PBMC aliquot from every donor. The method behind the library was 5' RACE. Sequencer: Illumina HiSeq 2500. The second PCR ran for roughly 7 to 12 cycles and used a J-beta primer mix along with a sample-barcoded 5' primer. Each TCR beta cDNA molecule received a unique molecular identifier from a template-switch 5' adaptor carrying 12 random nucleotides. Each sample yielded at least 3 million CDR3-containing paired-end reads. The Mint cDNA synthesis kit, primed by a TRBC-specific oligonucleotide, was used to synthesize first-strand cDNA from all RNA. Following uracil-DNA glycosylase treatment, all cDNA underwent a first 18-cycle PCR with the universal primers M1SS and BC2_uni_R. As for the authors' bioinformatics: For normalization, 1 million high-quality reads, each with a distinct molecular identifier, were randomly selected from each sample. Instead of being binned into consensus sequences, reads that shared molecular identifiers were thrown out. MiTCR, run with a Q25 quality threshold and the strictest error-elimination algorithm, handled CDR3 identification, clonotype clustering and error correction. A nonparametric unseen species model with Euler transformation was used to estimate lower-bound total TCR beta diversity. Using fastp trimming at Q25 and MiXCR clonotype assembly, TCRdb reanalyzed the public sequencing data and kept in-frame beta chains. Rows are unified per CDR3 protein, each entry keeping the most common DNA and genes. The V and J calls and clone size are TCRdb's, not the authors'. The sample records 850,000 to 1,100,000 distinct CDR3 sequences, around two fifths of which are singletons. The top ten clonotypes cover roughly 14% of the sample.

V loses 5 bases at its end and J loses 7 bases; junction bases beyond the gene matches: 7. From the germline V gene, CDR1 is MNHEY and CDR2 is SVGEGT. The CDR3 contains 13 residues, cysteine and phenylalanine counted. Just CDR3 DNA is preserved here, 39 bases in frame from base 1. This clonotype was obtained from a man aged 18 to 30 in good health. Material: blood. The chain is assembled from TRBV6-2 or TRBV6-3 and TRBJ1-2; 7 of the junction bases match TRBD1. The CDR3 protein: CASSRTGGGGYTF. The sequenced DNA: TGTGCCAGCAGTAGGACAGGTGGTGGTGGCTACACCTTC.